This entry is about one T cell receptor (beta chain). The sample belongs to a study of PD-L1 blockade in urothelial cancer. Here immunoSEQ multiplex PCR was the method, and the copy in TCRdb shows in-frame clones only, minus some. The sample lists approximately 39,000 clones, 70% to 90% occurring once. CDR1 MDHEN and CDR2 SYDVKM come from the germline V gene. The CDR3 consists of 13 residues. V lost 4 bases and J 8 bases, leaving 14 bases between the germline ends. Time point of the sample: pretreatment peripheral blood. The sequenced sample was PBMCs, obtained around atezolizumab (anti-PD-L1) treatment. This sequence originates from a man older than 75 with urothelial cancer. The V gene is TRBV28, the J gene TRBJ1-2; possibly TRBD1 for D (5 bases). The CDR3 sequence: CASSSLGDRGYTF. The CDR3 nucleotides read TGTGCCAGCAGTTCCCTAGGGGATCGCGGCTACACCTTC.